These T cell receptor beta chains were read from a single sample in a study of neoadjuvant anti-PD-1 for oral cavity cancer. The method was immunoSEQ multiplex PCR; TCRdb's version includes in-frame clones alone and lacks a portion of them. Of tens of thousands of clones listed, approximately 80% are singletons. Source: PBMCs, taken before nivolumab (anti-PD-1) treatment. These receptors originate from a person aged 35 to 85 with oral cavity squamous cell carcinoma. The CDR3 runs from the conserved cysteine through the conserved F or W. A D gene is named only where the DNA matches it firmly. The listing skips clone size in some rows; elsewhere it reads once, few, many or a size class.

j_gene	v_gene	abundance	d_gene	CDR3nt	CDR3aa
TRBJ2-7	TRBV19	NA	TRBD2	TGTGCCAGTAGTCCGACTAGCGGGATTCTCTACGAGCAGTACTTC	CASSPTSGILYEQYF
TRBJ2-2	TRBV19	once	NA	TGTGCCAGTAGTTACCTATCGACGTCCGGGGAGCTGTTTTTT	CASSYLSTSGELFF
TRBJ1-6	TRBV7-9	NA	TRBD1	TGTGCCAGCAGCCCTAGTTGGACAGGGGATAGTTCACCCCTCCACTTT	CASSPSWTGDSSPLHF
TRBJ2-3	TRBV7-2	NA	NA	TGTGCCAGCAGCTTAGAGAATAGCGGAATCACAGATACGCAGTATTTT	CASSLENSGITDTQYF
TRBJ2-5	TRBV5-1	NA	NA	TGCGCCAGCAGCTTGGGGGGGCGGGCAGAGACCCAGTACTTC	CASSLGGRAETQYF
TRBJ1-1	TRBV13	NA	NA	TGTGCCAGCAGCCACAGGGATTTAGGAGCTTTCTTT	CASSHRDLGAFF
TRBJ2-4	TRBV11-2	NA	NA	TGTGCCAGCAGCTTAGGCGGGGGGACAGTTTTGTACTTC	CASSLGGGTVLYF
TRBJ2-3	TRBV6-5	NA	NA	TGTGCCAGCAGTTACAAGTCGGGGGGCTCAGATACGCAGTATTTT	CASSYKSGGSDTQYF
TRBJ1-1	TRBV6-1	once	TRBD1	TGTGCCAGCAGTGAGACAGGGAGAAGCACTGAAGCTTTCTTT	CASSETGRSTEAFF
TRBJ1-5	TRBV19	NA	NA	TGTGCCAGTAGTACGGGGATCAAGGCGGGTAGCAATCAGCCCCAGCATTTT	CASSTGIKAGSNQPQHF
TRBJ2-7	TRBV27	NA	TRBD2	TGTGCCAGCAGTCTACTAGCGACCCCCTACGAGCAGTACTTC	CASSLLATPYEQYF
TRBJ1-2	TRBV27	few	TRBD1	TGTGCCAGCGTTAAGAATGCTGACAGGGGGCTTCATGGCTACACCTTC	CASVKNADRGLHGYTF
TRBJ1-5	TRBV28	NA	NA	TGTGCCAGCAGTTTGGGGGGGTCTAGCAATCAGCCCCAGCATTTT	CASSLGGSSNQPQHF
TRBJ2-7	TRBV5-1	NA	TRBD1	TGCGCCAGCAGCTTCGGGACAGGAAAAACGAGCTCCTACGAGCAGTACTTC	CASSFGTGKTSSYEQYF
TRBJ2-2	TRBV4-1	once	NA	TGCGCCAGCAGCCGGCCGGACGATTCGGCCGGGGAGCTGTTTTTT	CASSRPDDSAGELFF
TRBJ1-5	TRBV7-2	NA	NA	TGTGCCAGCACTCTTTCAAGGAACCGGCAGCCCCAGCATTTT	CASTLSRNRQPQHF
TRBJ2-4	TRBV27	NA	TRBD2	TGTGCCAGCAGTAACCGCCTTACTAGCGGGATAGCCAAAAACATTCAGTACTTC	CASSNRLTSGIAKNIQYF
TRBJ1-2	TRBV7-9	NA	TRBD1	TGTGCCAGCAGCTGGGCAGGGGGTGGCTACACCTTC	CASSWAGGGYTF
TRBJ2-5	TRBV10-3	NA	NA	TGTGCCATCAGTGAAGGAGTTGTGGAAGAGACCCAGTACTTC	CAISEGVVEETQYF
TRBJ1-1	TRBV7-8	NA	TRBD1	TGTGCCAGCAGCTCTGAGGGGGCGCTCACTGAAGCTTTCTTT	CASSSEGALTEAFF
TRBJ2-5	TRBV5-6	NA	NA	TGTGCCAGCAGCTTGCCGAAAGAGACCCAGTACTTC	CASSLPKETQYF